This is a list of T cell receptor delta chains from one sample in a study of gamma-delta chains in newborns, infants, children. TCRdb reprocessed the reads through CATT. The sample has fewer than 13,000 delta-chain clones, about 9.4% seen once. Specimen: blood. The receptors come from a child who was a newborn, infant or young child, either healthy, febrile or measles-vaccinated (not recorded which). CDR3s include the opening cysteine and the closing phenylalanine or tryptophan. A D gene is named only where the DNA matches it firmly. Not every row has a clone size; where given, it reads once, few, many or a size class.

clone size	D gene	V gene	J gene	CDR3 length	CDR3 DNA	CDR3 protein
NA	NA	TRDV1	TRDJ1	21	TGTGCTCTTGGGGACGCCTATGTCCTTCCTAAGGTACTGGGGGACACCGATAAACTCATCTTT	CALGDAYVLPKVLGDTDKLIF
NA	TRDD3	TRDV2	TRDJ2	18	TGTGCCTGTGACCCCGTGGGGCTGGGGGGCCAAGCGGTGGGACAACTCTTCTTT	CACDPVGLGGQAVGQLFF
NA	NA	TRDV1	TRDJ1	15	TGTGCTCTGTTAAATTGGGATATCGGCACCGATAAACTCATCTTT	CALLNWDIGTDKLIF
few	TRDD3	TRDV2	TRDJ3	20	TGTGCCTGTGACACTACAGTACTGGGGGGCATCTCCTGGGACACCCGACAGATGTTTTTC	CACDTTVLGGISWDTRQMFF
medium-sized	TRDD3	TRDV2	TRDJ2	17	TGTGCCTGTGACACCGTGGGGGATAAAGCTTTGACAGCACAACTCTTCTTT	CACDTVGDKALTAQLFF
few	TRDD3	TRDV2	TRDJ3	19	TGTGCCTGTGATCAAACTGGGGGTACTAGCTCCTGGGACACCCGACAGATGTTTTTC	CACDQTGGTSSWDTRQMFF
few	TRDD3	TRDV1	TRDJ1	19	TGTGCTCTTGGGGAACTTCCTAGGCTGGGGGATTCTTACACCGATAAACTCATCTTT	CALGELPRLGDSYTDKLIF
NA	TRDD3	TRDV2	TRDJ3	20	TGTGCCTGTGACGTCGTACTGGGGGATACAATGAGCTGGGACACCCGACAGATGTTTTTC	CACDVVLGDTMSWDTRQMFF
NA	TRDD2	TRDV1	TRDJ1	20	TGTGCTCTTGGGGAAGCAACCTTCCTACGTGGGGGAAAGTACACCGATAAACTCATCTTT	CALGEATFLRGGKYTDKLIF
few	TRDD3	TRDV2	TRDJ3	22	TGTGCCTGTGACTTCCTCGCCCGCTTTGGGGGATCGGGCTCCTGGGGCACCCGACAGATGTTTTTC	CACDFLARFGGSGSWGTRQMFF
large	TRDD3	TRDV2	TRDJ2	18	TGTGCCTGTGACTCACTGGGGGATTCCCCGACTTTGACAGCACAACTCTTCTTT	CACDSLGDSPTLTAQLFF
NA	TRDD3	TRDV2	TRDJ3	21	TGTGCCTGTGACACCGTACTGGGGGATACTGCAGACTCCTGGGACACCCGACAGATGTTTTTC	CACDTVLGDTADSWDTRQMFF
few	NA	TRAV29/DV5	TRDJ1	18	TGTGCAGCAACCCTCTCCCAGGACCATACGGGAGGAGTCGATAAACTCATCTTT	CAATLSQDHTGGVDKLIF
few	NA	TRDV3	TRDJ1	13	TGTGCCTTTAGGTGGATAGACACCGATAAACTCATCTTT	CAFRWIDTDKLIF
few	NA	TRDV1	TRDJ1	24	TGTGCTCTTGGGGAGCTCCCTCCTTCCTACGGGTCTGCTGGGGATACGACTGGCACCGATAAACTCATCTTT	CALGELPPSYGSAGDTTGTDKLIF
few	TRDD3	TRAV29/DV5	TRDJ1	21	TGTGCAGCAAGCGAGGGCCTTCCTAATTACTGGGGGATACCCGGCACTGATAAACTCATCTTT	CAASEGLPNYWGIPGTDKLIF
medium-sized	NA	TRDV2	TRDJ1	14	TGTGCCTGTGACACCGTAGGGAGCCACGATAAACTCATCTTT	CACDTVGSHDKLIF
NA	TRDD3	TRDV2	TRDJ1	16	TGTGCCTGTGACGGCCTACTGGGGGATACAACCGATAAACTCATCTTT	CACDGLLGDTTDKLIF
medium-sized	NA	TRDV2	TRDJ1	15	TGTGCCTGTGACACCATCGAGTCGTACACCGATAAACTCATCTTT	CACDTIESYTDKLIF
NA	NA	TRDV2	TRDJ3	17	TGTGCCTGTGACACCGTTCGGGGATCCTGGGACACCCGACAGATGTTTTTC	CACDTVRGSWDTRQMFF
few	TRDD3	TRDV2	TRDJ1	16	TGTGCCTGTGACACCTTACTGGGGGAGAACACCGATAAACTCATCTTT	CACDTLLGENTDKLIF
NA	TRDD3	TRDV1	TRDJ1	23	TGTGCTCTTGGGGAACTAGACCGTCCTACGGGTGTGTGGGGGATACAGAGGGCCGGAAAACTCATCTTT	CALGELDRPTGVWGIQRAGKLIF
few	NA	TRDV3	TRDJ1	15	TGTGCCTTTAGTAAGCCCTACCCTGTGACCGATAAACTCATCTTT	CAFSKPYPVTDKLIF
medium-sized	NA	TRDV2	TRDJ3	17	TGTGCCTGTGACACCGTACTGGGAGGATGGGACACCCGACAGATGTTTTTC	CACDTVLGGWDTRQMFF
few	TRDD3	TRDV2	TRDJ2	17	TGTGCCTGTGATCATGTACTGGGGGATACTTTGACAGCACAACTCTTCTTT	CACDHVLGDTLTAQLFF
NA	TRDD3	TRDV2	TRDJ1	17	TGTGCCTGTGACACCCTGGGGGATACGCGAGACACCGATAAACTCATCTTT	CACDTLGDTRDTDKLIF
medium-sized	TRDD3	TRDV2	TRDJ1	16	TGTGCCTGTGACACGATGGGGGATACGCTTATCGATAAACTCATCTTT	CACDTMGDTLIDKLIF
few	TRDD3	TRDV2	TRDJ3	18	TGTGCCTGTGACACCGTACTGGGGGATATTTGGGACACCCGACAGATGTTTTTC	CACDTVLGDIWDTRQMFF
NA	NA	TRDV2	TRDJ1	16	TGTGCCTGTGACACTGTTCCGGGTACGTACACCGATAAACTCATCTTT	CACDTVPGTYTDKLIF
NA	TRDD3	TRDV2	TRDJ1	15	TGTGCCTGTGACAGACTGGGGGAGGACACCGATAAACTCATCTTT	CACDRLGEDTDKLIF
NA	TRDD3	TRDV2	TRDJ1	18	TGTGCCTGTGACCCGCTATGGGGGATACCAGGATCCGACCCTAAACTCATCTTT	CACDPLWGIPGSDPKLIF
NA	NA	TRDV1	TRDJ1	22	TGTGCTCTTGGGATCCCTTCCTACGTAACTGGGGGGATACGGGTAGTCACCGATAAACTCATCTTT	CALGIPSYVTGGIRVVTDKLIF
NA	TRDD3	TRDV2	TRDJ2	15	TGTGCCTGTGACACACTGGGGGATCTGACAGCACAACTCTTCTTT	CACDTLGDLTAQLFF
medium-sized	TRDD3	TRDV2	TRDJ2	15	TGTGCCTGTGACACCGTGGGGGATTTGACAGCACAACTCTTCTTT	CACDTVGDLTAQLFF
few	TRDD3	TRDV2	TRDJ3	20	TGTGCCTGTGACACTTTTACTGGGGGACCTAACTCCTGGGACACCCGACAGATGTTTTTC	CACDTFTGGPNSWDTRQMFF